The entry that follows covers one TCR beta chain sequence. These data are taken from a study of blood T cell repertoires in COVID-19. Background on the study: Whether acute or convalescent, the COVID-19 samples came from the United States, Italy and Spain.

The data were produced by immunoSEQ multiplex PCR, yet TCRdb's version contains in-frame clones alone and is incomplete. This table has about 410,000 clones, less than 95% appearing once. The TCR comes from a man aged 18 to 29 who had recovered from COVID-19. Sequencing input: PBMCs or T cells enriched from blood (not recorded which).

The CDR3 sequence: CASSLNRGSSEQYF. In DNA, the CDR3 is TGTGCCAGCAGCTTAAATAGGGGCAGCTCCGAGCAGTACTTC. The chain couples TRBV7-2 to TRBJ2-7, with a tentative D call TRBD1 (5 bases). Germline CDR1 reads SGHTA; CDR2 reads FQGNSA. CDR3 size: 14 residues. Deletions cut 2 bases from V and 6 bases from J, with 14 bases between.